This is a list of T cell receptor beta chains from one sample in a study of CD8+ T cells in alopecia areata. Measured with immunoSEQ multiplex PCR; TCRdb has only the in-frame clones, and not every one. The profile covers 150,000 to 250,000 clones, with 50% to 60% appearing a single time and approximately 3.4% taken by the ten largest. Sequenced material: CD4+ T cells sorted from blood, taken at week 4, from a patient treated with tofacitinib. The source is a human donor with alopecia areata. CDR3s include the opening cysteine and the closing phenylalanine or tryptophan. Each record gives: D gene, V gene, CDR3 length, clone size, J gene, CDR3 protein, CDR3 DNA. The D gene is left open where the match is weak. Only some rows state a clone size, as once, few, many or a class for expanded clones.

>-|TRBV7-2|11|-|TRBJ1-2
CASSPGYGYTF
TGTGCCAGCAGCCCCGGCTATGGCTACACCTTC
>-|TRBV4-2|14|-|TRBJ1-2
CASSQEAGAYGYTF
TGTGCCAGCAGCCAAGAAGCGGGGGCCTATGGCTACACCTTC
>-|TRBV28|10|few|TRBJ1-4
CASGTEKLFF
TGTGCCAGCGGTACAGAGAAACTGTTTTTT
>-|TRBV29-1|12|few|TRBJ2-3
CSVGEIGGTQYF
TGCAGCGTTGGAGAGATAGGGGGTACGCAGTATTTT
>TRBD1|TRBV29-1|13|few|TRBJ2-5
CSVSGQGVKTQYF
TGCAGCGTTTCGGGACAGGGTGTGAAGACCCAGTACTTC
>-|TRBV29-1|13|few|TRBJ2-5
CSVAVTGIETQYF
TGCAGCGTTGCTGTGACAGGCATAGAGACCCAGTACTTC
>-|TRBV6-5|14|once|TRBJ1-2
CASSYDGLNYGYTF
TGTGCCAGCAGTTACGATGGGCTAAACTATGGCTACACCTTC
>TRBD2|TRBV15|14|-|TRBJ2-5
CATSTRGGRETQYF
TGTGCCACCAGCACCCGGGGGGGTCGGGAGACCCAGTACTTC
>-|TRBV4-1|13|-|TRBJ1-1
CASSRGGRPEAFF
TGCGCCAGCAGCCGCGGGGGGCGGCCTGAAGCTTTCTTT
>-|TRBV7-9|14|-|TRBJ2-7
CASSLQGGPYEQYF
TGTGCCAGCAGCTTACAAGGGGGACCCTACGAGCAGTACTTC
>-|TRBV30|12|-|TRBJ2-3
CAWSVRPDTQYF
TGTGCCTGGAGTGTAAGGCCAGATACGCAGTATTTT
>TRBD1|TRBV6-6|15|-|TRBJ2-7
CASSLPGQGPYEQYF
TGTGCCAGCAGCCTACCGGGACAGGGCCCCTACGAGCAGTACTTC